These 31 T cell receptor beta chains were sequenced from one sample in a study of tumor-infiltrating lymphocytes in primary liver carcinoma. TCR beta cDNA came from about 0.55 ug total RNA, primed with a constant-region primer. What produced the TCR beta libraries was three nested multiplex PCR rounds using slightly modified ARM-PCR. TRBV1-TRBV30 forward primers and a C-beta reverse primer were used in the first two PCR rounds, which each ran for approximately 10 cycles. TCRdb fed the multiplex PCR reads into MiXCR, producing one record per CDR3 protein. The data hold about 200,000 distinct CDR3 sequences, with around four fifths observed a single time. Unsorted bulk tissue, about 20-32 mg of it, served as the source for co-extraction of RNA and DNA. The sample consisted of tumor tissue from primary liver carcinoma. The receptors derive from a man in his forties with primary liver carcinoma and hepatitis B virus infection.

The table lists this clonotype with a count of one. The junction differs from germline at one of its ends, possibly a read error. This sequence joins TRBV4-1 and TRBJ2-7; 8 bases match TRBD1. Looked up from germline, CDR1 is MGHRA and CDR2 is YSYEKL. The CDR3 has 17 residues. CDR3 nucleotide sequence: TGCGCCAGCAGCCAAGGGTCGGGACAGGTTACGTCCTACGAACAGTACTTC. Its translation: CASSQGSGQVTSYEQYF.

As to this clonotype: An end of the junction differs from the germline gene, which may be a read error. This chain's CDR3 is CASSPTGPTYEQYF. Written as DNA, the CDR3 is TGTGCCAGCAGCCCCACAGGACCGACCTATGAGCAGTACTTC. This sequence joins TRBV12-3 or TRBV12-4 and TRBJ2-7; perhaps TRBD1 as D (5 bases). CDR3 length: 14 residues.

V usage is TRBV7-9 and J usage is TRBJ1-2; a possible D gene is TRBD1 (5 bases). The length of the CDR3 is 14 residues. Germline CDR1 SEHNR, CDR2 FQNEAQ (reference sequence). Trimming took 5 bases from V and 8 from J, leaving 18 bases between them. The CDR3 bases are TGTGCCAGCAGCCAAGCTAGGGGCTATGAAGGCTACACCTTC. Translating gives CASSQARGYEGYTF.

This clonotype came up once. An end of the junction does not agree with germline; a read error may underlie this. The chain carries TRBV12-3 or TRBV12-4 and TRBJ2-7; TRBD1 might be the D (6 bases). The CDR3 is 14 amino acids. Here the CDR3 DNA reads TGTGCAAGCAGGGGAGAGGGACCCTCCTACGAGCAGTACTTC. Translating it yields CASRGEGPSYEQYF.

This chain uses TRBV6-2 or TRBV6-3 with TRBJ2-5; D is possibly TRBD1 or TRBD2 (6 bases each). Germline CDR1 reads MNHEY; CDR2 reads SVGEGT. The CDR3 extends over 10 amino acids. The CDR3 DNA reads as TGTGAGGGGGGTCGGGAGACCCAGTACTTC. Protein sequence: CEGGRETQYF.

In regard to this clonotype: The CDR3 does not close with the conserved phenylalanine or tryptophan, likely indicating a read error. The DNA is left out, because the CDR3 cannot be placed on it with certainty; the CDR3 is given as TCRdb lists it. The rearrangement joins TRBV6-2 or TRBV6-3 to TRBJ1-1; the DNA was not used to check the table's D call, TRBD1. Looked up from germline, CDR1 is MNHEY and CDR2 is SVGEGT. The CDR3 is 15 amino acids long, termini counted. The CDR3 sequence: CPSSEQGARSTEALL.

A word on this clonotype: Because the CDR3 is missing its conserved closing phenylalanine or tryptophan, this is likely a read error. The V gene is TRBV6-6, the J gene TRBJ2-5; the D gene is possibly TRBD2 (6 bases). Germline assignment: CDR1 MNHNY and CDR2 SVGAGI (reference sequence). The CDR3 length is 14 residues. Trimming removed 0 bases at V and 8 bases at J, with 13 bases between. The DNA for the CDR3 is TGTGCCAGCAGTTACTCTGGGGACTTGGGTACCCAGTACATC. It specifies CASSYSGDLGTQYI.

In the case of this clonotype: Given the absence of the conserved phenylalanine or tryptophan at the CDR3 end, a read error is likely. The V and J genes are TRBV4-1 and TRBJ2-3; no reliable D call. This CDR3 is built from 14 residues. The V gene's germline CDR1 is MGHRA and CDR2 YSYEKL. The CDR3 nucleotides read TGCGCCAGTAGCCAAAATGAAGGCACAGATACGCAGTATTAT. This codes for CASSQNEGTDTQYY.

A remark on this clonotype: This may be a read error: a much more frequent sequence differs by one nucleotide. The V gene is TRBV7-9, the J gene TRBJ2-7; either TRBD1 or TRBD2 may supply D (5 bases each). The CDR3 runs to 15 residues. Germline-derived CDR1 and CDR2 are SEHNR and FQNEAQ (reference sequence). The CDR3 nucleotides read TGTGTCAGCAGCCCAACGTCCGGGCTTGGGGGCGAGCAGTACTTC. Translation: CVSSPTSGLGGEQYF.

A note on this clonotype: A read error is likely, as this CDR3 ends without the conserved phenylalanine or tryptophan. The rearrangement links TRBV5-1 to TRBJ2-2; D tentatively reads TRBD1 or TRBD2 (5 bases each). The germline CDR1 and CDR2 sequences are SGHRS and YFSETQ. The CDR3 contains 16 residues. The CDR3 reads CASSLHHRRNTVELFL. CDR3 nucleotides: TGCGCCAGCAGCTTACATCACAGGAGGAACACCGTGGAGCTGTTTCTT.

Remarks on this clonotype: One end of the junction is discordant with germline, which a read error may explain. The rearrangement uses TRBV4-2 and TRBJ1-2, with D unresolved. CDR3 length: 14 amino acids. Germline-derived CDR1 and CDR2 are LGHNA and YNFKEQ. In DNA, the CDR3 is TGCGCCAGCAGCACCCTTGACGGGAACTATGACTACACCTTC. Protein sequence: CASSTLDGNYDYTF.

Details on this clonotype: The junction shows a germline mismatch at one end, possibly a read error. The rearrangement links TRBV5-4 to TRBJ2-7; D gene uncertain. Germline V gene sequence: CDR1 SGHNT, CDR2 YYREEE (reference sequence). The CDR3 sequence is 13 residues long. CDR3 DNA sequence: TGTGCGAGCAGCTTCGCCTCACCAGGCGACCAATACTTC. Translation gives CASSFASPGDQYF. The full variable domain, its missing parts supplied by reference TRBV5-4 and TRBJ2-7, is ETGVTQSPTHLIKTRGQQVTLRCSSQSGHNTVSWYQQALGQGPQFIFQYYREEENGRGNFPPRFSGLQFPNYSSELNVNALELDDSALYLCASSFASPGDQYFGPGTRLTVT.

Of note for this clonotype: Relative to the germline gene, one junction end is altered; a read error may explain this. The chain is built from TRBV11-2 and TRBJ2-7, with 7 bases that match TRBD2. Germline CDR1 SGHAT, CDR2 FQNNGV. The CDR3 has 20 residues. The CDR3 here is CTSSLREGRNNGLSSYEQYF. CDR3 coding DNA: TGTACCAGCAGCTTGAGGGAGGGGAGGAATAACGGGCTGAGCTCCTACGAGCAGTACTTC.

This clonotype was seen only once. The junction departs from the called germline gene at one end, perhaps through a read error. The rearrangement uses TRBV5-4 and TRBJ2-2; D is uncertain. The germline V gene has CDR1 SGHNT and CDR2 YYREEE (reference sequence). This CDR3 spans 13 amino acids. CDR3 nucleotides: TGTGCCAGTAGCTCCGAAGGGTACAGCGAGCGGTTTTTT. It yields the protein CASSSEGYSERFF.

This clonotype was observed a handful of times. A much larger clone differs from this one at a single base, so this may be a read error. V gene TRBV28 combines with J gene TRBJ2-5; D ambiguous. CDR3 size: 14 residues. Looked up from germline, CDR1 is MDHEN and CDR2 is SYDVKM. The CDR3 sequence: CASSFRQVQEAQYF. Here the CDR3 DNA reads TGTGCCAGCAGTTTTCGTCAGGTCCAAGAGGCCCAGTACTTC. Complete variable domain (other parts from reference TRBV28 and TRBJ2-5): DVKVTQSSRYLVKRTGEKVFLECVQDMDHENMFWYRQDPGLGLRLIYFSYDVKMKEKGDIPEGYSVSREKKERFSLILESASTNQTSMYLCASSFRQVQEAQYFGPGTRLLVL.

Points on this clonotype: One junction end disagrees with the germline gene, perhaps due to a read error. This chain uses TRBV6-2 or TRBV6-3 with TRBJ2-7; TRBD2 is a possible D gene (6 bases). Per the germline V gene, CDR1 is MNHEY and CDR2 is SVGEGT. The CDR3 runs 13 residues. The CDR3, as DNA: TGTCCCAGCAGGGAGGACTCCCACAAGGACCAGTACTTC. Protein: CPSREDSHKDQYF.

This chain joins TRBV29-1 and TRBJ1-4; D not resolved. The germline V gene has CDR1 SQVTM and CDR2 ANQGSEA. This CDR3 has 12 amino acids. With 3 bases removed from V and 8 bases from J, the gap between germline ends came to 10 bases. CDR3 amino acids: CSVDVIREKLFF. The DNA of the CDR3 is TGCAGCGTTGATGTCATTAGGGAAAAACTGTTTTTT.

A remark on this clonotype: Likely a read error: the CDR3 ends without its conserved phenylalanine or tryptophan. The gene calls are TRBV29-1 and TRBJ2-4; D remains ambiguous. CDR3 length: 13 residues. Per germline, CDR1 SQVTM and CDR2 ANQGSEA. The CDR3 DNA sequence: TGCAACGCCCGGCCCAACGCCAAAAACATTCAGTACCTC. Encoded protein: CNARPNAKNIQYL.

With respect to this clonotype: The conserved phenylalanine or tryptophan is not found at the CDR3 terminus, so this likely reflects a read error. The chain combines TRBV12-3 or TRBV12-4 with TRBJ2-7; D remains unclear. V was clipped by 7 bases and J by 7 bases, with 11 bases between them. This CDR3 comprises 11 residues. The chain's CDR3 is CASNQSLEQYL. CDR3 in DNA: TGTGCCAGCAATCAGTCTCTGGAGCAGTACTTA.

The chain carries TRBV6-1 and TRBJ1-1, with a tentative D call TRBD1 (6 bases). CDR1 is MNHNS and CDR2 is SASEGT in the germline V gene. The CDR3 totals 16 residues. Trimming removed 11 bases from V and 1 base from J, with 23 bases in between. The CDR3 DNA is TGTGCCTGCAATGAACATCAGGGGCGCGGGAACACTGAAGCTTTCTTT. This encodes CACNEHQGRGNTEAFF.

There are many counts of this clonotype. The chain joins TRBV30 to TRBJ1-2; D not resolved. Trimming stripped 3 bases from V and 0 bases from J, with 8 bases between. Germline V gene data show CDR1 as GTSNPN and CDR2 as SVGIG (reference sequence). This CDR3 is built from 13 residues. CDR3 bases: TGTGCCTGGAGCACGGGAGCTAACTATGGCTACACCTTC. Protein: CAWSTGANYGYTF.

On this clonotype: Relative to the germline gene, one junction end is altered; a read error may explain this. The V call is TRBV7-8, the J call TRBJ1-1; no definite D call. The CDR3 spans 13 residues. Per germline, CDR1 SGHVS and CDR2 FQNEAQ. As DNA, the CDR3 is TGTGCCAGAAGCTTAATTGACCGATCTCAAACTTTCTTT. Its protein product is CARSLIDRSQTFF.

This clonotype was seen only once. The junction differs from germline at one of its ends, possibly a read error. V usage is TRBV7-9 and J usage is TRBJ2-1; D not resolved. CDR1 and CDR2 (germline): SEHNR, FQNEAQ (reference sequence). This CDR3 region has 15 residues. The CDR3 nucleotides are TGTGGCAGCAGCCCAATAGTTTTCTCCTACAATGAGCAGTTCTTC. The encoded protein is CGSSPIVFSYNEQFF.

A remark on this clonotype: The junction and the germline gene differ at one end; a read error may be behind it. The V and J genes are TRBV28 and TRBJ2-4; D gene ambiguous. CDR1 is MDHEN, CDR2 SYDVKM, per germline. This CDR3 has 16 amino acids. CDR3 coding DNA: TGTGCCAGCAGTATATACCTGGCCAAGGCCAAAAACACTCAGTACTTC. Amino acid sequence: CASSIYLAKAKNTQYF.

On this clonotype: Sequence at one end of the junction differs from germline and may be a read error. The chain is built from TRBV29-1 and TRBJ2-1; 14 bases are a match to TRBD2. The CDR3 spans 15 residues. CDR1 is SQVTM and CDR2 is ANQGSEA in the germline V gene. The CDR3 DNA reads TGCAGCGTTGGACTAGCGGGAGGGTTCTACAATGAGTACTTGTTC. Amino acid sequence: CSVGLAGGFYNEYLF.

Regarding this clonotype: Compared with germline, one end of the junction differs, possibly owing to a read error. The chain couples TRBV6-1 to TRBJ2-7; 8 bases line up with TRBD2. Germline V gene lookup returns CDR1 MNHNS and CDR2 SASEGT. The CDR3 has 15 residues. The CDR3: CASGWKAGEVYEQYF. As DNA, the CDR3 is TGTGCCAGCGGCTGGAAAGCGGGAGAGGTCTACGAACAGTACTTC.

V is TRBV29-1 and J is TRBJ1-2; D possibly corresponds to TRBD1 (5 bases). There are 18 residues in the CDR3. Germline CDR1 SQVTM, CDR2 ANQGSEA. With 4 bases removed from V and 0 bases from J, the gap between germline ends came to 24 bases. The CDR3 coding sequence is TGCAGCGTTGGAGCACCAACAGGAACTCAAACGGCTAACTATGGCTACACCTTC. It translates to CSVGAPTGTQTANYGYTF.

V usage is TRBV14 and J usage is TRBJ1-5, with unresolved D. The CDR3 totals 13 residues. In germline, CDR1 is SGHDN, CDR2 FVKESK. Here the CDR3 reads CVNSQGRDQPQHF. DNA of the CDR3: TGTGTCAACAGCCAAGGACGGGATCAGCCCCAGCATTTT. The entire variable domain, with the rest obtained from reference TRBV14 and TRBJ1-5, is as follows: EAGVTQFPSHSVIEKGQTVTLRCDPISGHDNLYWYRRVMGKEIKFLLHFVKESKQDESGMPNNRFLAERTGGTYSTLKVQPAELEDSGVYFCVNSQGRDQPQHFGDGTRLSIL.

Remarks on this clonotype: A junction end diverges from the germline sequence, so it may reflect a read error. The CDR3 nucleotides are TGTACCAGCAGCATCACCCGGGGCAGAGAGACCCAGTACTTC. Translation gives CTSSITRGRETQYF. This chain uses TRBV7-8 with TRBJ2-5; possibly TRBD1 or TRBD2 for D (5 bases each). CDR3 length equals 14 residues. The V gene's germline CDR1 is SGHVS and CDR2 FQNEAQ.

A note on this clonotype: Mismatch with germline at one junction end may stem from a read error. The chain carries TRBV5-1 and TRBJ2-2, with 8 bases matching TRBD1. There are 15 residues in the CDR3. The germline gives CDR1 SGHRS, CDR2 YFSETQ. The CDR3 sequence is CVSSLQGANTGELLF. The CDR3 DNA sequence: TGCGTCAGCAGCTTGCAGGGGGCGAACACCGGGGAGCTGCTTTTT.

To note about this clonotype: At one of its ends the junction is not consistent with the germline gene, which may arise from a read error. The J gene is TRBJ2-7, the V gene TRBV11-1; D unclear. This CDR3 region has 14 residues. Germline V CDR1 and CDR2: SGHAT, FQDESV (reference sequence). CDR3 region: CASILGANTYEQYF. The DNA for the CDR3 is TGTGCCAGCATCTTAGGAGCGAACACCTACGAGCAGTATTTC.